This T cell receptor beta chain was profiled in a study of cytomegalovirus exposure and HLA in healthy donors. The wider study: Unique TCR beta sequences numbering some 120 million came from 150 million to 200 million T cells in an earlier analysis. Study results and caveats: The authors confirmed in vitro that a few CMV-associated chains were specific for CMV antigens. Using a false discovery rate of 0.05, a later analysis showed that approximately 17,000 TCR beta sequences were associated with HLA alleles. The later analysis indicated that the majority of CMV-associated TCR beta chains appeared HLA-restricted.

60 Vbeta and 13 Jbeta primers were used in PCR. Produced via immunoSEQ multiplex PCR; TCRdb's table is partial and in-frame only. This sample's table has tens of thousands of clones. To note about this clone: Its antigen is not identified.

The sequencing sample was made of PBMCs. The clonotype was recovered from a man between 45 and 60 years old in good health and CMV-seropositive.

As DNA, the CDR3 is TGTGCCAGCAGCCAGGGGTCGGAGGACACTGAAGCTTTCTTT. Encoded protein: CASSQGSEDTEAFF. The V and J genes are TRBV4-2 and TRBJ1-1; D not certain. This CDR3 has 14 residues. Germline CDR1 LGHNA, CDR2 YNFKEQ. Trimming took off 3 bases at V and 3 bases at J, with 11 bases between the two ends.